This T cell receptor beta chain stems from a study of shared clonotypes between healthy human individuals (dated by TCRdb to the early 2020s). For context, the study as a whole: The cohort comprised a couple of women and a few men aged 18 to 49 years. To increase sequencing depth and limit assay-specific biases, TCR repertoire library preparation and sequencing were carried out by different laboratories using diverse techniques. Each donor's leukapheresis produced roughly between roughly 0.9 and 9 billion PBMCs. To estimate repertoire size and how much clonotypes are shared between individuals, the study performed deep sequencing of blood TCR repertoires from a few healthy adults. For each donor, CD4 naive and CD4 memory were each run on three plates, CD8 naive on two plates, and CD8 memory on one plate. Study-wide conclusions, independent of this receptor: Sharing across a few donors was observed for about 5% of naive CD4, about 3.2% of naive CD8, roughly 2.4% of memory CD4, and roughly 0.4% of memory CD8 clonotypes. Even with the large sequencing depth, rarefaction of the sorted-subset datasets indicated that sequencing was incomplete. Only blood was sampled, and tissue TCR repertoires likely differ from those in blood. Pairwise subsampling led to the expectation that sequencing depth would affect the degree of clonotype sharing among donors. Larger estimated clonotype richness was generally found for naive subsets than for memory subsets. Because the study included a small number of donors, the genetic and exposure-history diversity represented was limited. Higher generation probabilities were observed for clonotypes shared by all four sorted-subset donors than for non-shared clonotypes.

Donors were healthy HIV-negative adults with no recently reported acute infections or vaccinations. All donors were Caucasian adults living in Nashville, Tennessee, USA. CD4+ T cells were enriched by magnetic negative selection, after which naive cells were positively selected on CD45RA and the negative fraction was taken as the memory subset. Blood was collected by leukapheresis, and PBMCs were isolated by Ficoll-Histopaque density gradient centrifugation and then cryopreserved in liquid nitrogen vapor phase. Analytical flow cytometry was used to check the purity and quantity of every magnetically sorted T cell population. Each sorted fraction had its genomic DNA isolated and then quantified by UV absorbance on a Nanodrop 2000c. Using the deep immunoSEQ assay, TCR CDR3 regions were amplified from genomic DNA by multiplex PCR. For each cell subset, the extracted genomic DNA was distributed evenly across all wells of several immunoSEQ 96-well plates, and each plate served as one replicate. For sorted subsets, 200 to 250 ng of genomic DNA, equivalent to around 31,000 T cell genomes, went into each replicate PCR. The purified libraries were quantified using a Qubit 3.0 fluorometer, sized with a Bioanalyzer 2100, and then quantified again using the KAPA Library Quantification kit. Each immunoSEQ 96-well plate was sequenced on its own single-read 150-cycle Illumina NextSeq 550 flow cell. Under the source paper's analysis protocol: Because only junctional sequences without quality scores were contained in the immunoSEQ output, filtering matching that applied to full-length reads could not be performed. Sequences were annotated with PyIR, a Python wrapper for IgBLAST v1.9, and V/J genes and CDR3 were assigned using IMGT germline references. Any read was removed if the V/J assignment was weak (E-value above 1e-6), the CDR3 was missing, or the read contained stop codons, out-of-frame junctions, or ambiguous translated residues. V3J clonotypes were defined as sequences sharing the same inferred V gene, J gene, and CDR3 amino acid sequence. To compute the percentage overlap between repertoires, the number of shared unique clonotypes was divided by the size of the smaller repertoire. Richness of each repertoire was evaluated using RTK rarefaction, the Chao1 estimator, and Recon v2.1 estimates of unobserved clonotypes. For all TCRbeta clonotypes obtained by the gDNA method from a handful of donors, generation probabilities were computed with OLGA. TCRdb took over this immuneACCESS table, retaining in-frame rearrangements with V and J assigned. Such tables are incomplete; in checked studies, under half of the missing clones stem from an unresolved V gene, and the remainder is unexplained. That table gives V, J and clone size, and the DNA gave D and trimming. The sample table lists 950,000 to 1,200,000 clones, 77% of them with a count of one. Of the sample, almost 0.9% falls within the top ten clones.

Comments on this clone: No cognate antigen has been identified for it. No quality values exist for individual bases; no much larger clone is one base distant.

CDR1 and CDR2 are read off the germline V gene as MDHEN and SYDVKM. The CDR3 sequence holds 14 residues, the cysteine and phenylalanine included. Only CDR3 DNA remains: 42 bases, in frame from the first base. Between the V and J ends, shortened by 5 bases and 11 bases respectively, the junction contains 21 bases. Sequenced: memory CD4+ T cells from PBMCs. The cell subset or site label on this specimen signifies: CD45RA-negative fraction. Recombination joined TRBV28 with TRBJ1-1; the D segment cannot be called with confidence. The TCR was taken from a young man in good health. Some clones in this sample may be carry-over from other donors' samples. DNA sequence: TGTGCCAGCAGTCCCCAAGTGCTAATCAGAGGGGCTTTCTTT. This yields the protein CASSPQVLIRGAFF.